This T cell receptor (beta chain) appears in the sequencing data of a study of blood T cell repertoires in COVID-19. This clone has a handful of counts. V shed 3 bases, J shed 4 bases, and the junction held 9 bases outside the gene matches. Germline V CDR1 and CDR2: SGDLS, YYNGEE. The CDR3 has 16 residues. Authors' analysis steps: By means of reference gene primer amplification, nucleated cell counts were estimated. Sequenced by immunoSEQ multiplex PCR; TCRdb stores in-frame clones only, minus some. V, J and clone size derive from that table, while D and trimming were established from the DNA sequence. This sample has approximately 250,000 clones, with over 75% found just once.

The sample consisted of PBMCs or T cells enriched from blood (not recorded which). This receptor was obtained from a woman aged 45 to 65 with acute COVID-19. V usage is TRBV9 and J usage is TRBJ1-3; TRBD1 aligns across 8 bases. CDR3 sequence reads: CASSAGQGLWGNTIYF. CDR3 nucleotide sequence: TGTGCCAGCAGCGCCGGACAGGGACTGTGGGGAAACACCATATATTTT.